This section outlines one T cell receptor (beta chain) sequence together with its context. The antigen remains unidentified. The data were taken from a study of siplizumab effects on memory and regulatory T cells. Each sample yielded around 9.4 x 10^4 assayed TCR templates. The repertoire was sequenced with immunoSEQ multiplex PCR; TCRdb's copy has only in-frame clones and lacks some. The data contain approximately 68,000 clones, roughly 89% of them singletons. Unmatched junction bases numbered 5, after V lost 1 base and J lost 2 bases. Germline V lookup: CDR1 SEHNR, CDR2 FQNEAQ (reference sequence). The CDR3 extends over 16 amino acids. Study-level results: Confirmatory evidence of suppressive function in proliferating siplizumab-culture Tregs was not obtained. Unstimulated subset assignment was obtained for only a minor fraction of alloreactive clones. In unstimulated cells, naive T cells appeared more diverse than memory T cells and seemed major alloresponse contributors.

The sample taken for sequencing was CD8+ T cells sorted from blood. The rearrangement uses TRBV7-9 and TRBJ2-3; 8 nucleotides agree with TRBD1. The clonotype comes from a human donor in good health. CDR3 loop: CASSLEWGQDTDTQYF. CDR3 in DNA: TGTGCCAGCAGCTTAGAATGGGGACAGGACACAGATACGCAGTATTTT.